This TCR beta chain stems from a study of regulatory T cells in long-lasting Graves disease. General study points: Persistent Graves' patients possessed reduced TCR diversity relative to recently diagnosed ones. Newly diagnosed disease favored TRBV20-1 and TRBJ2-1 over persistent disease. Persistent patients shared some 2,500 public clonotypes among themselves. Newly diagnosed patients shared fewer, at roughly 1,000.

Researchers made the TCR library from RNA that was extracted from PBMCs. In TCRdb, the reads were re-called with MiXCR into one record per CDR3 protein. This table holds roughly 1,200 distinct CDR3 sequences, roughly 50% found once. With respect to this clonotype: Its antigen is undetermined.

Germline V lookup: CDR1 KGHSH, CDR2 LQKENI. Germline trimming cut 3 bases from V and 2 bases from J; bases unmatched to any gene: 8. This CDR3 contains 17 residues. This chain links TRBV18 with TRBJ2-3; 10 bases align to TRBD2. The specimen was peripheral blood mononuclear cells (PBMCs), collected with antithyroid drug treatment, in newly diagnosed or persistent Graves disease (not recorded which). The origin of this receptor is a female donor with Graves disease. The CDR3 nucleotides are TGTGCCAGCTCACCTTTGGGACTAGCGAGTAACACAGATACGCAGTATTTT. This gives the protein CASSPLGLASNTDTQYF.